The present T cell receptor beta chain was sequenced within a study of T cells expressing NK-cell markers (dated by TCRdb to the early 2020s). About the investigation overall: Three sorted T-cell subsets (CD3+CD56+NKG2C+, CD3+CD56+NKG2C- and CD3+CD56-NKG2C+) from 7 to 9 donors had their TCR beta-chain repertoires profiled. Among the eight sequenced donors, only one was HCMV-seronegative, while the other seven were HCMV-seropositive. Randomly selected healthy volunteers, three men and five women, were used as the eight sequenced donors. Illumina HiSeq 2000/2500, MiSeq or NextSeq was used to sequence libraries as 2 x 150 bp reads. The full study reports these points: For 5 or 6 donors, the dominant CD3+CD56+NKG2C+ clonotypes were among the top 10 CD8+ clonotypes and accounted for 1.0-7.0% of CD8+ T cells. Whether the expanded NKG2C-expressing T cell clones were specific for HCMV antigens was left unclear. Those dominant clonotypes were again the most abundant among CD3+CD56-NKG2C+ cells in a few donors, at about 28.3-60.1%.

As concerns this clonotype: It has no known antigen specificity.

The data were produced on an Illumina HiSeq 2000. TCR beta cDNA libraries were made by 5'RACE template switching that added a universal primer site and unique molecular identifiers. Priming for cDNA synthesis came from the TCR beta constant segment, and two successive PCR amplification steps followed. The authors' pipeline ran thus. MIGEC handled demultiplexing of the reads and grouping by UMI, while MiTCR was used to assemble and quantify clonotypes. Only TCR cDNA sequences supported by at least two reads were kept to exclude erroneous sequences. The tcR package was used for downstream repertoire analysis, with clonotypes matched between fractions based on CDR3 nucleotide sequence plus V segment. VDJmatch was used to annotate antigen specificity against VDJdb, with one amino acid substitution allowed in CDR3. After the reads were reprocessed by TCRdb, one entry was made per CDR3 protein sequence, with no DNA. TCRdb's processing, not the study's, gives the V and J calls here. The sample table on file contains some 440,000 distinct CDR3 sequences. Of the sample, almost 1.5% falls within the top ten clones.

HCMV-specific IgG was detected in serum with a commercial ELISA kit to determine HCMV serostatus. Peripheral blood mononuclear cells were isolated from blood by Ficoll density gradient centrifugation. The germline V gene yields SQVTM for CDR1 and ANQGSEA for CDR2. From cysteine to phenylalanine, the CDR3 is 15 amino acids long. No DNA sequence is on record. This receptor chain uses TRBV29-1 and TRBJ2-3. The source of this sequence is a woman in her fifties or sixties in good health. Donor details come from another sample of the same person, matched by shared clones. Sequenced material: blood T cells: a sorted CD56 or NKG2C T cell subset, CD4+ or CD8+ T cells, or bulk PBMC T cells (not recorded which). The CDR3 region: CSVELSRARTDTQYF.